The 19 T cell receptor beta chains given below trace back to one sample, sequenced in a study of shared clonotypes between healthy human individuals (dated by TCRdb to about 2020). Library preparation employed the immunoSEQ multiplex PCR assay. TCRdb re-hosts the immuneACCESS table, in-frame sequences only. Its copies lack some clones; in the studies checked, an unresolved V gene accounts for under half of them, and the cause for the rest is not known. Recorded for this sample are about 1.1 million clones; 70% to 80% of them occurred a single time. Jointly, the top ten make up around 0.47% of the sample. Material: memory CD4+ T cells from PBMCs. The sample's cell subset or site label is to be understood as: CD45RA-negative fraction. These receptors were taken from a man aged 18 to 29 in good health. Some clones in this sample may be carry-over from other donors' samples.

The chain uses TRBV6-6 and TRBJ2-2; D is unclear. The length of the CDR3 is 15 residues. Germline V lookup: CDR1 MNHNY, CDR2 SVGAGI (reference sequence). V lost 6 bases and J 1 base, leaving 12 bases between the germline ends. The DNA for the CDR3 is TGTGCCAGCAGAAACGCCAGGCAGAACACCGGGGAGCTGTTTTTT. It translates to CASRNARQNTGELFF.

The chain combines TRBV15 with TRBJ2-3; 7 bases agree with TRBD1. After removal of 5 bases from V and 3 bases from J, the junction contained 5 bases not matched to a gene. The CDR3 covers 14 residues. Germline V CDR1 and CDR2: LNHNV, YYDKDF (reference sequence). The CDR3 is CATSARQGTDTQYF. The CDR3 bases are TGTGCCACCAGCGCTCGACAGGGTACAGATACGCAGTATTTT.

This clone was counted a few times. V and J are TRBV7-9 and TRBJ2-7; a weak D match, TRBD1 (6 bases). V was cut by 4 bases and J by 5 bases, with 18 bases left in between. Germline V gene sequence: CDR1 SEHNR, CDR2 FQNEAQ (reference sequence). The CDR3 has 15 amino acids. The CDR3 sequence: CASSSWGQGSDEQYF. Here the CDR3 DNA reads TGTGCCAGCAGCTCCTGGGGGCAGGGGAGCGACGAGCAGTACTTC. Combining the CDR3 with reference TRBV7-9 and TRBJ2-7 gives the whole variable domain DTGVSQNPRHKITKRGQNVTFRCDPISEHNRLYWYRQTLGQGPEFLTYFQNEAQLEKSRLLSDRFSAERPKGSFSTLEIQRTEQGDSAMYLCASSSWGQGSDEQYFGPGTRLTVT.

V usage is TRBV6-5 and J usage is TRBJ2-2; no clear D. This CDR3 region has 13 residues. Trimming took off 7 bases at V and 4 bases at J, with 10 bases between the two ends. Germline CDR1 reads MNHEY; CDR2 reads SVGAGI. The CDR3 protein is CASTRPGTGELFF. DNA for the CDR3: TGTGCCAGCACCCGCCCTGGCACCGGGGAGCTGTTTTTT.

This clone has a single count. Other DNA sequences in this sample translate to the same CDR3. This chain links TRBV7-8 with TRBJ1-2, with TRBD1 matching 10 bases. With V trimmed by 4 bases and J by 2 bases, 1 base remained unmatched. This CDR3 has 14 residues. Per germline, CDR1 SGHVS and CDR2 FQNEAQ. The CDR3 loop is CASSWDRGNYGYTF. In nucleotides, the CDR3 is TGTGCCAGCAGCTGGGACAGGGGAAACTATGGCTACACCTTC.

This chain connects TRBV9 to TRBJ1-1; D possibly corresponds to TRBD1 (5 bases). The length of the CDR3 is 15 residues. The V end was cut by 4 bases, the J end by 0 bases, with 13 bases between. Germline lookup yields CDR1 SGDLS and CDR2 YYNGEE. The chain's CDR3 is CASSPRPGVNTEAFF. The CDR3 bases are TGTGCCAGCAGCCCTCGGCCGGGGGTGAACACTGAAGCTTTCTTT.

This clone was picked up many times. The chain recombines TRBV9 with TRBJ1-3, with unresolved D. Per the germline V gene, CDR1 is SGDLS and CDR2 is YYNGEE. The CDR3 spans 16 residues. Trimming pared 3 bases from V and 0 bases from J, leaving 13 bases between. The CDR3 is CASSGVPGLSGNTIYF. Written as DNA, the CDR3 is TGTGCCAGCAGCGGAGTCCCCGGACTCTCTGGAAACACCATATATTTT.

On this clone itself: Other DNA sequences of this sample code for an identical CDR3. The chain carries TRBV5-1 and TRBJ1-1; D uncertain. The germline gives CDR1 SGHRS, CDR2 YFSETQ. The CDR3 runs 13 residues. The germline V and J ends were trimmed by 5 bases and 1 base, with 9 bases remaining between them. The CDR3 DNA reads TGCGCCAGCAGTCAGGATCGGAACACTGAAGCTTTCTTT. As protein: CASSQDRNTEAFF.

This sequence joins TRBV7-7 and TRBJ2-5; D may match TRBD1 or TRBD2 (6 bases each). The CDR3 consists of 14 residues. Germline CDR1 and CDR2: SSHAT and FNYEAQ (reference sequence). The V and J ends lost 1 base and 5 bases respectively, with 11 bases between them. The CDR3 region is CASSLGGALETQYF. The CDR3, as DNA: TGTGCCAGCAGCTTAGGGGGGGCTTTGGAGACCCAGTACTTC.

This clone appeared a single time. The rearrangement joins TRBV28 to TRBJ1-1; D is ambiguous. V lost 6 bases to trimming and J lost 1 base, with 15 bases between them. The CDR3 loop spans 15 amino acids. Germline V lookup: CDR1 MDHEN, CDR2 SYDVKM. The CDR3 DNA is TGTGCCAGCAGCTATACCTCTATGGGGAACACTGAAGCTTTCTTT. Translated: CASSYTSMGNTEAFF.

This clone was counted only a few times. The chain recombines TRBV25-1 with TRBJ1-2; D possibly corresponds to TRBD1 (5 bases). The CDR3 loop spans 14 amino acids. Germline assignment: CDR1 MGHDK and CDR2 SYGVNS. V was cut by 0 bases and J by 8 bases, with 13 bases left in between. In nucleotides, the CDR3 is TGTGCCAGCAGTGAATATGGTAGGGGAGACGGCTACACCTTC. This gives the protein CASSEYGRGDGYTF.

This rearrangement joins TRBV5-1 to TRBJ2-1, with 11 positions matching TRBD1. V shed 1 base, J shed 10 bases, and the junction held 10 bases outside the gene matches. Germline values: CDR1 SGHRS, CDR2 YFSETQ. The CDR3 runs to 16 residues. CDR3 DNA: TGCGCCAGCAGCTTGCGAGGACAGGGGGCGCTGGGAGAGCAGTTCTTC. It codes for CASSLRGQGALGEQFF.

The rearrangement links TRBV2 to TRBJ2-2; 7 bases are a match to TRBD2. J gave up 2 bases and V 6 bases, and 9 bases lay outside the gene matches. CDR1 is SNHLY, CDR2 FYNNEI, per germline. The CDR3 spans 16 residues. CDR3 nucleotides: TGTGCCAGCAGCCCCGTGGGGGGGTTTAACACCGGGGAGCTGTTTTTT. It specifies CASSPVGGFNTGELFF.

The chain employs TRBV11-2 and TRBJ2-3; TRBD1 matches at 7 bases. After removal of 4 bases from V and 5 bases from J, the junction contained 9 bases not matched to a gene. The CDR3 loop spans 15 amino acids. Germline V lookup: CDR1 SGHAT, CDR2 FQNNGV. CDR3 amino acids: CASSSAGTERDTQYF. The CDR3 coding sequence is TGTGCCAGCAGCTCTGCCGGGACAGAGAGAGATACGCAGTATTTT.

The gene calls are TRBV5-1 and TRBJ2-1; the D is unclear. The CDR3 is 13 residues long. V was trimmed by 3 bases and J by 5 bases, leaving 9 bases between them. Germline CDR1 SGHRS, CDR2 YFSETQ. In DNA, the CDR3 is TGCGCCAGCAGCTGGGGATGGGACAATGAGCAGTTCTTC. Protein: CASSWGWDNEQFF.

This chain joins TRBV7-9 and TRBJ1-1; tentatively, D is TRBD1 (6 bases). The CDR3 is 13 amino acids. Trimming stripped 5 bases from V and 6 bases from J, with 13 bases between. Looked up from germline, CDR1 is SEHNR and CDR2 is FQNEAQ (reference sequence). The CDR3 is CASSTLDRSEAFF. In nucleotides, the CDR3 is TGTGCCAGCAGCACACTCGACAGGTCTGAAGCTTTCTTT.

The V and J genes are TRBV11-2 and TRBJ2-4, with D possibly TRBD2 on 6 matching bases. Germline V lookup: CDR1 SGHAT, CDR2 FQNNGV. V dropped 0 bases and J dropped 0 bases, with 15 bases sitting between them. The CDR3 spans 18 residues. CDR3 region: CASSLDPLATLAKNIQYF. CDR3 nucleotide sequence: TGTGCCAGCAGCTTAGACCCCCTAGCGACGCTAGCCAAAAACATTCAGTACTTC. Drawing the rest from reference TRBV11-2 and TRBJ2-4, the complete variable domain is EAGVAQSPRYKIIEKRQSVAFWCNPISGHATLYWYQQILGQGPKLLIQFQNNGVVDDSQLPKDRFSAERLKGVDSTLKIQPAKLEDSAVYLCASSLDPLATLAKNIQYFGAGTRLSVL.

The chain has TRBV4-3 and TRBJ2-1, with D possibly TRBD2 on 6 matching bases. This CDR3 has 17 amino acids. Between the trimmed V and J ends, which lost 2 bases and 6 bases, there was a span of 20 bases. Germline-derived CDR1 and CDR2 are LGHNA and YSLEER. The CDR3 region is CASSQRRSPGLLNEQFF. In DNA form, the CDR3 reads TGCGCCAGCAGCCAAAGGCGCTCCCCGGGACTCCTCAATGAGCAGTTCTTC.

In its sample, this clone was seen many times. The chain couples TRBV7-8 to TRBJ2-2; 8 bases map to TRBD2. This CDR3 region has 18 residues. The junction had 11 bases not matched to a gene; V was cut back by 5 bases and J by 0 bases. Germline CDR1 is SGHVS and CDR2 is FQNEAQ. The CDR3 loop reads CASSPALVGLANTGELFF. CDR3 sequence (DNA): TGTGCCAGCAGCCCTGCACTTGTGGGACTAGCGAACACCGGGGAGCTGTTTTTT.